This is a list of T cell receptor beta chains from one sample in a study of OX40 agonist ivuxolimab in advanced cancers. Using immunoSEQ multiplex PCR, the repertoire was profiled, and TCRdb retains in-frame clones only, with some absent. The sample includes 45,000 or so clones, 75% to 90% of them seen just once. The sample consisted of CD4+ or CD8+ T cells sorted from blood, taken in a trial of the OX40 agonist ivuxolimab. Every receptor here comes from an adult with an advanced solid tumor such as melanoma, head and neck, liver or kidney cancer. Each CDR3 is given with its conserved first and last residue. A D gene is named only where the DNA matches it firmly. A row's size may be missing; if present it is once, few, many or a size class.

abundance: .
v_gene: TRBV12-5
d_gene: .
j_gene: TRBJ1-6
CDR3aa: CASGFPGGNSPLHF
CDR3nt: TGTGCTAGTGGTTTCCCGGGGGGGAATTCACCCCTCCACTTT

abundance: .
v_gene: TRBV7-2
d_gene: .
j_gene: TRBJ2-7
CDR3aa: CASSLAHTYEQYF
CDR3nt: TGTGCCAGCAGCTTAGCCCATACCTACGAGCAGTACTTC

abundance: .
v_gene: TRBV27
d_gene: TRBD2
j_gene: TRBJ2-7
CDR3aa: CASSLQTSGRPYEQYF
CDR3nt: TGTGCCAGCAGTTTACAGACTAGCGGGAGGCCCTACGAGCAGTACTTC

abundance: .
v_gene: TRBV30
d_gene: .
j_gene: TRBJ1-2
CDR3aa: CAWSEGGPNYGYTF
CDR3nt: TGTGCCTGGAGCGAGGGGGGACCAAACTATGGCTACACCTTC

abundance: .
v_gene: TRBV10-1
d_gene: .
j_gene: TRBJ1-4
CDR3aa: CASSSETTNEKLFF
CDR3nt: TGCGCCAGCAGTTCAGAGACAACTAATGAAAAACTGTTTTTT

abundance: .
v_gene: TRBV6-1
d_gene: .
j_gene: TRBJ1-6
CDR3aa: CASRERETGSSNSPLHF
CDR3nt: TGTGCCAGCAGGGAAAGAGAGACAGGATCATCGAATTCACCCCTCCACTTT

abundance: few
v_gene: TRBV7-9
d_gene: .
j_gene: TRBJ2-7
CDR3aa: CASSPRGVGNDEQYF
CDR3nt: TGTGCCAGCAGCCCCCGCGGGGTTGGGAATGACGAGCAGTACTTC

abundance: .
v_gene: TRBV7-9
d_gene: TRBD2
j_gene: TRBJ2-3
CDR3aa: CASSTLAGGPPDTQYF
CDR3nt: TGTGCCAGCAGCACACTAGCGGGAGGGCCCCCAGATACGCAGTATTTT

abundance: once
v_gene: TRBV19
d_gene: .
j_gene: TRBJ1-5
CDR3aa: CASSKEVGAGQPQHF
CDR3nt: TGTGCCAGTAGTAAGGAGGTGGGGGCCGGGCAGCCCCAGCATTTT

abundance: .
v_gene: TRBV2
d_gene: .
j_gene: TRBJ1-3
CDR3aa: CASDSPDFSGNTIYF
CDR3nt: TGTGCCAGCGACTCCCCAGACTTCTCTGGAAACACCATATATTTT

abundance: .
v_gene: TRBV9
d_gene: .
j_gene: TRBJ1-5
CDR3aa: CASSVSRGRQPQHF
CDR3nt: TGTGCCAGCAGCGTTAGCAGGGGCAGGCAGCCCCAGCATTTT

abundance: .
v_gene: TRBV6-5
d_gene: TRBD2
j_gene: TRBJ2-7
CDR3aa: CASSYGGRAVYEQYF
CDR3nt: TGTGCCAGCAGTTACGGTGGGAGGGCCGTTTACGAGCAGTACTTC

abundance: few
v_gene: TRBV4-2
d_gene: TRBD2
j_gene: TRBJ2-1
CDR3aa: CASSRGIGTSGSNEQFF
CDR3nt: TGTGCCAGCAGCCGAGGTATTGGGACTAGCGGTTCCAATGAGCAGTTCTTC

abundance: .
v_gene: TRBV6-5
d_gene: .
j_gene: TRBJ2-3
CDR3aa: CASIEGATDTQYF
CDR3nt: TGTGCCAGCATCGAGGGAGCCACAGATACGCAGTATTTT

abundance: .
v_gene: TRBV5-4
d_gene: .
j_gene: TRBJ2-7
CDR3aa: CASSLEGGTTYEQYF
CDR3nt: TGTGCCAGCAGCTTGGAAGGGGGTACTACCTACGAGCAGTACTTC

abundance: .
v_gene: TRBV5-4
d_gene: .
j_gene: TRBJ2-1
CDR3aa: CASSFYGGNEQFF
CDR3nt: TGTGCCAGCAGCTTTTATGGTGGGAATGAGCAGTTCTTC

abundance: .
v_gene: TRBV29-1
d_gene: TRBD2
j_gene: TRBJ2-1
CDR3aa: CSVDRAGGPRGNEQFF
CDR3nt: TGCAGCGTTGACAGAGCGGGAGGGCCTCGCGGCAATGAGCAGTTCTTC

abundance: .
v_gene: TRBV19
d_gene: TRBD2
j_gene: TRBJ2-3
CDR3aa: CASSIQSSGNVDTQYF
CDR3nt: TGTGCCAGTAGTATACAATCTAGCGGGAATGTAGATACGCAGTATTTT

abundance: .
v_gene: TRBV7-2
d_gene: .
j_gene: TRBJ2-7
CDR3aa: CASSPGYEQYF
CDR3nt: TGTGCCAGCAGCCCAGGTTACGAGCAGTACTTC

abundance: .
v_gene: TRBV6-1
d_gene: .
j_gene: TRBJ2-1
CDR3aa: CASSQEGRREQFF
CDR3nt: TGTGCCAGCAGTCAAGAGGGGCGACGTGAGCAGTTCTTC

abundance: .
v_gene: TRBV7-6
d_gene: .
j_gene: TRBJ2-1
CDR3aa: CASSLEGFTGDSYNEQFF
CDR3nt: TGTGCCAGCAGCTTAGAGGGCTTTACGGGAGACTCCTACAATGAGCAGTTCTTC

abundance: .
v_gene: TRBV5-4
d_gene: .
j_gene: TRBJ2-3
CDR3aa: CASSHFTEGADTQYF
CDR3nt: TGTGCCAGCAGCCATTTTACGGAGGGGGCAGATACGCAGTATTTT

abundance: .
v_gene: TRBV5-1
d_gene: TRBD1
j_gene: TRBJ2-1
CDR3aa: CASSLEGGEANEQFF
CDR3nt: TGCGCCAGCAGCTTGGAAGGGGGCGAAGCTAATGAGCAGTTCTTC

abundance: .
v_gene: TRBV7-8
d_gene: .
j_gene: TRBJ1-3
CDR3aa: CASSLESSSFGNTIYF
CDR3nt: TGTGCCAGCAGCTTAGAATCTTCGTCTTTTGGAAACACCATATATTTT

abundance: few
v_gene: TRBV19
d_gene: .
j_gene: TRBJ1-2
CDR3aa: CASSSGPAGYGYTF
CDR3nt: TGTGCCAGTAGCTCAGGCCCGGCAGGGTATGGCTACACCTTC

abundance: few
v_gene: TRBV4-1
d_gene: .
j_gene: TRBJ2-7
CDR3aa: CASSQDPGTTYEQYF
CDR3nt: TGCGCCAGCAGCCAAGACCCAGGGACAACCTACGAGCAGTACTTC

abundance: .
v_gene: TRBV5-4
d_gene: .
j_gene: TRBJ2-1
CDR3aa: CASSSPRDGFSNEQFF
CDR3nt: TGTGCCAGCAGCTCGCCAAGGGACGGCTTCTCCAATGAGCAGTTCTTC

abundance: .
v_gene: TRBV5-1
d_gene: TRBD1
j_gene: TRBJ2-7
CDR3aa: CASSSSGQSYEQYF
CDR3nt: TGCGCCAGCAGCTCTTCGGGACAGAGCTACGAGCAGTACTTC

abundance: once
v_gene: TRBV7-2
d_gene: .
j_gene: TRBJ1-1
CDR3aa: CASSLDNRRGTEAFF
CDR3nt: TGTGCCAGCAGCTTAGATAACAGACGAGGAACTGAAGCTTTCTTT

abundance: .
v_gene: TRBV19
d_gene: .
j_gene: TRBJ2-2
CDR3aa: CASSNKHGTGELFF
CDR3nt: TGTGCCAGTAGTAACAAGCATGGCACCGGGGAGCTGTTTTTT

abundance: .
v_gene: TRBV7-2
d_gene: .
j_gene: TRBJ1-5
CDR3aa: CASSLVSGANNQPQHF
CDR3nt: TGTGCCAGCAGCTTAGTCTCGGGGGCGAACAATCAGCCCCAGCATTTT

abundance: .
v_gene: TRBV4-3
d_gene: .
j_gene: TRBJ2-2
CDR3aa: CASSQEWHVGELFF
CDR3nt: TGCGCCAGCAGCCAAGAGTGGCATGTCGGGGAGCTGTTTTTT

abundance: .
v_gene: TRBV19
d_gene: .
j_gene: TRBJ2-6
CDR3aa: CASSTGRNSGANVLTF
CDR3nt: TGTGCCAGTAGTACCGGACGAAACTCTGGGGCCAACGTCCTGACTTTC

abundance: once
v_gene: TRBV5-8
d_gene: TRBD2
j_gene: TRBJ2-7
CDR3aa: CASSSLAGVDEQYF
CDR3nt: TGTGCCAGCAGTTCACTAGCGGGAGTTGACGAGCAGTACTTC

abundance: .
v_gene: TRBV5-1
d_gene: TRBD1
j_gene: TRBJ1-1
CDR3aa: CASSDRTGAEAEAFF
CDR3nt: TGCGCCAGCAGCGATCGGACAGGGGCGGAGGCTGAAGCTTTCTTT

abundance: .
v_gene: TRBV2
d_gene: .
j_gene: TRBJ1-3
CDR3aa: CASRLAGNTIYF
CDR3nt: TGTGCCAGCAGACTGGCTGGAAACACCATATATTTT

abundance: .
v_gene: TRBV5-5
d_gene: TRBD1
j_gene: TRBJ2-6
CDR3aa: CASSLRTGGASGANVLTF
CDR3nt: TGTGCCAGCAGCCTAAGGACAGGGGGCGCTTCAGGGGCCAACGTCCTGACTTTC

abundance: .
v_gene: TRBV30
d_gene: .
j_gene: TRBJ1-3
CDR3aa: CARREDSGNTIYF
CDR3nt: TGTGCCCGGAGGGAGGACTCTGGAAACACCATATATTTT

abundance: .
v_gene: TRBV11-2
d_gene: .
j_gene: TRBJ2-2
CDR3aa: CASSLVDTGELFF
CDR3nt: TGTGCCAGCAGCTTAGTGGACACCGGGGAGCTGTTTTTT

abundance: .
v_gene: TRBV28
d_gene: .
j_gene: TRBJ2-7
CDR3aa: CASSLAASYEQYF
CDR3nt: TGTGCCAGCAGTTTGGCAGCCTCCTACGAGCAGTACTTC

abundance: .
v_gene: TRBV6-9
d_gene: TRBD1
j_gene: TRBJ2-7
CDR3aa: CASSYLQGAYEQYF
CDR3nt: TGTGCCAGCAGTTACTTACAGGGGGCCTACGAGCAGTACTTC

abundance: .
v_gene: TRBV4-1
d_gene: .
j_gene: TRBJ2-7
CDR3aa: CASSQVLAAVYEQYF
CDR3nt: TGCGCCAGCAGCCAAGTGCTGGCGGCCGTTTACGAGCAGTACTTC

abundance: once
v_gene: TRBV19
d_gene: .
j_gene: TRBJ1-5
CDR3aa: CASRGYDRPTDQPQHF
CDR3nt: TGTGCCAGTAGAGGCTATGACAGACCAACTGATCAGCCCCAGCATTTT

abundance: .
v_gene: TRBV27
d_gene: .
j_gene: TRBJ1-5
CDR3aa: CASSSFRGGNQPQHF
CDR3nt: TGTGCCAGCAGTTCCTTTCGGGGGGGCAATCAGCCCCAGCATTTT

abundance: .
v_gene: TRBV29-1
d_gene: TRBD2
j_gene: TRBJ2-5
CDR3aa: CSAQDSGAETQYF
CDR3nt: TGCAGCGCGCAAGATAGCGGGGCAGAGACCCAGTACTTC

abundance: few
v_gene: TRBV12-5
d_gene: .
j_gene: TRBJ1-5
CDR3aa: CASAPRGFNQPQHF
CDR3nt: TGTGCTAGTGCTCCGAGGGGTTTCAATCAGCCCCAGCATTTT

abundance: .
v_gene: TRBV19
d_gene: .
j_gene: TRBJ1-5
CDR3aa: CASSLLDGPNQPQHF
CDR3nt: TGTGCCAGTAGCCTACTGGACGGACCGAATCAGCCCCAGCATTTT

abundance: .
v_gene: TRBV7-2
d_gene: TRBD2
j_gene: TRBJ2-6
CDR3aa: CASSPRGGPSGANVLTF
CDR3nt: TGTGCCAGCAGCCCCCGGGGGGGACCCTCTGGGGCCAACGTCCTGACTTTC

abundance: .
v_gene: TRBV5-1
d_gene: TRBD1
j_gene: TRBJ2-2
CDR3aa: CASSLNTGGNGELFF
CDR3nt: TGCGCCAGCAGCTTGAACACAGGGGGGAACGGGGAGCTGTTTTTT

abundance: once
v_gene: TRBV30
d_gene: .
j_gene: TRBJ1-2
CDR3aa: CAWSEGGPNYGYTF
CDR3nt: TGTGCCTGGAGTGAGGGGGGGCCCAACTATGGCTACACCTTC